The TCR beta chain under discussion was sequenced for a study of cytomegalovirus exposure and HLA in healthy donors. Study at large: The approximately 120 validation repertoires, a later analysis reported, used the same platform as the 550 to 800 first-cohort repertoires. Study-wide points: According to the study, roughly 180 TCR beta chains were cytomegalovirus-associated.

Separation from the approximately 670-subject first cohort characterized the roughly 130-subject validation cohort, to which the donors belonged. Note on this clone: The antigen is undetermined.

Sequenced by immunoSEQ multiplex PCR; TCRdb stores in-frame clones only, minus some. The sample records some 170,000 clones, about 87% being singletons. V was trimmed by 6 bases and J by 1 base, leaving 9 bases between them. This CDR3 is 12 amino acids long. CDR1 is SQVTM, CDR2 ANQGSEA, per germline. This TCR came from a woman between 25 and 40 years old in good health and CMV-seronegative. The chain carries TRBV29-1 and TRBJ1-2; D might be TRBD1 (6 bases). Sequencing input: PBMCs. The CDR3 is CSVGQNNYGYTF. The CDR3 DNA follows: TGCAGCGTCGGACAGAATAACTATGGCTACACCTTC.